Listed here are 9 T cell receptor beta chains from one sample, sequenced in a study of regulatory T cells in long-lasting Graves disease. Time point given: newly diagnosed GD, antithyroid drugs for less than 3 months. PBMCs provided the RNA from which the TCR library was made. Researchers made TCR beta libraries by using iRepertoire HTBI primers and running Arm-PCR on CDR3 regions. Each CDR3 protein is one row after TCRdb ran MiXCR on the multiplex PCR reads. The top ten hold roughly 15% of the sample, which has about 460,000 distinct CDR3 sequences, around 15% seen once. The sample was also linked to a second study, of T cells in Graves' hyperthyroidism and ophthalmopathy.

Sequences were derived from peripheral blood mononuclear cells (PBMCs), sampled at new diagnosis, from a patient treated with antithyroid drugs. Receptors originate from a woman aged 45-65 years with Graves disease.

This clonotype turned up a few times. This chain joins TRBV9 and TRBJ2-5; TRBD1 aligns across 11 bases. Germline V gene lookup returns CDR1 SGDLS and CDR2 YYNGEE. The junction had 8 bases not matched to a gene; V was cut back by 2 bases and J by 5 bases. The CDR3 is made up of 16 amino acids. The CDR3 loop reads CASSVTDRGQVETQYF. DNA of the CDR3: TGTGCCAGCAGCGTGACGGACAGGGGGCAGGTTGAGACCCAGTACTTC.

This clonotype was recorded at least ten times. V is TRBV11-2 and J is TRBJ2-7, with 8 bases aligning to TRBD1. V was pared by 5 bases and J by 3 bases, with 6 bases of the junction left unmatched. This CDR3 is 14 amino acids long. CDR1 is SGHAT, CDR2 FQNNGV, per germline. The CDR3 sequence is CASSTDRGNYEQYF. As DNA, the CDR3 is TGTGCCAGCAGCACCGACAGGGGAAACTACGAGCAGTACTTC. The whole variable domain, remainder taken from reference TRBV11-2 and TRBJ2-7, is EAGVAQSPRYKIIEKRQSVAFWCNPISGHATLYWYQQILGQGPKLLIQFQNNGVVDDSQLPKDRFSAERLKGVDSTLKIQPAKLEDSAVYLCASSTDRGNYEQYFGPGTRLTVT.

This clonotype was seen repeatedly, ten times or more. The V call is TRBV10-3, the J call TRBJ1-2; D gene unclear. CDR3 length: 13 amino acids. Germline V gene lookup returns CDR1 ENHRY and CDR2 SYGVKD. V dropped 2 bases and J dropped 4 bases, with 8 bases sitting between them. CDR3: CAISETAVYGYTF. The CDR3 DNA reads TGTGCCATCAGTGAGACAGCGGTCTATGGCTACACCTTC.

This clonotype was picked up a small number of times. The V call is TRBV28, the J call TRBJ2-1; TRBD1 might be the D (6 bases). With 3 bases removed from V and 4 bases from J, the gap between germline ends came to 16 bases. Germline V gives CDR1 MDHEN, CDR2 SYDVKM. The length of the CDR3 is 16 residues. DNA for the CDR3: TGTGCCAGCAGTTTGGGTGGGACACACCCTTACAATGAGCAGTTCTTC. Its translation is CASSLGGTHPYNEQFF.

In its sample, this clonotype was seen many times. The genes are TRBV3-1 and TRBJ2-7, with D perhaps matching TRBD1 (5 bases). There are 13 residues in the CDR3. Germline CDR1 reads LGHDT; CDR2 reads YNNKEL (reference sequence). The V end lost 4 bases, the J end lost 0 bases, and 7 bases lay between the germline ends. The chain's CDR3 is CASSPDNSYEQYF. CDR3 nucleotide sequence: TGTGCCAGCAGCCCGGACAACTCCTACGAGCAGTACTTC.

This rearrangement joins TRBV19 to TRBJ2-2; no clear D. V lost 0 bases and J 5 bases, leaving 4 bases between the germline ends. CDR3 length: 13 residues. Germline V gene lookup returns CDR1 LNHDA and CDR2 SQIVND (reference sequence). The CDR3: CASSIDGTGELFF. Written as DNA, the CDR3 is TGTGCCAGTAGTATAGACGGTACCGGGGAGCTGTTTTTT. Variable domain in full (rest from reference TRBV19 and TRBJ2-2): DGGITQSPKYLFRKEGQNVTLSCEQNLNHDAMYWYRQDPGQGLRLIYYSQIVNDFQKGDIAEGYSVSREKKESFPLTVTSAQKNPTAFYLCASSIDGTGELFFGEGSRLTVL.

This clonotype occurred many times. The chain links TRBV28 to TRBJ1-4; D is perhaps TRBD1 (6 bases). This CDR3 contains 16 residues. V was shortened by 2 bases and J by 8 bases, with 18 bases between the two germline ends. Germline CDR1 is MDHEN and CDR2 is SYDVKM. The CDR3 bases are TGTGCCAGCAGTTTAACCCTTCAGGGGTTTGGGGAAAAACTGTTTTTT. Its protein product is CASSLTLQGFGEKLFF.

The sample holds one count of this clonotype. A read error may explain this, as a much larger clone is one base away. The chain combines TRBV2 with TRBJ2-6; TRBD1 agrees at 10 bases. This CDR3 has 17 amino acids. Trimming took 6 bases from V and 0 from J; bases not matched to a gene: 5. The V gene's germline CDR1 is SNHLY and CDR2 FYNNEI. DNA for the CDR3: TGTGCCAGCAGCCCCGGACAGGGGGACTCTGGGGCCAACGTCCTGACTTTC. Translation gives CASSPGQGDSGANVLTF.

V gene TRBV5-4 combines with J gene TRBJ2-3; possible D gene TRBD2, 6 bases. V was clipped by 4 bases and J by 3 bases, with 18 bases between them. Germline V gene sequence: CDR1 SGHNT, CDR2 YYREEE (reference sequence). This CDR3 comprises 16 residues. DNA for the CDR3: TGTGCCAGCAGCACATCAGGAGGGCCGAGGACAGATACGCAGTATTTT. Protein product: CASSTSGGPRTDTQYF. The whole variable domain, remainder taken from reference TRBV5-4 and TRBJ2-3, is ETGVTQSPTHLIKTRGQQVTLRCSSQSGHNTVSWYQQALGQGPQFIFQYYREEENGRGNFPPRFSGLQFPNYSSELNVNALELDDSALYLCASSTSGGPRTDTQYFGPGTRLTVL.